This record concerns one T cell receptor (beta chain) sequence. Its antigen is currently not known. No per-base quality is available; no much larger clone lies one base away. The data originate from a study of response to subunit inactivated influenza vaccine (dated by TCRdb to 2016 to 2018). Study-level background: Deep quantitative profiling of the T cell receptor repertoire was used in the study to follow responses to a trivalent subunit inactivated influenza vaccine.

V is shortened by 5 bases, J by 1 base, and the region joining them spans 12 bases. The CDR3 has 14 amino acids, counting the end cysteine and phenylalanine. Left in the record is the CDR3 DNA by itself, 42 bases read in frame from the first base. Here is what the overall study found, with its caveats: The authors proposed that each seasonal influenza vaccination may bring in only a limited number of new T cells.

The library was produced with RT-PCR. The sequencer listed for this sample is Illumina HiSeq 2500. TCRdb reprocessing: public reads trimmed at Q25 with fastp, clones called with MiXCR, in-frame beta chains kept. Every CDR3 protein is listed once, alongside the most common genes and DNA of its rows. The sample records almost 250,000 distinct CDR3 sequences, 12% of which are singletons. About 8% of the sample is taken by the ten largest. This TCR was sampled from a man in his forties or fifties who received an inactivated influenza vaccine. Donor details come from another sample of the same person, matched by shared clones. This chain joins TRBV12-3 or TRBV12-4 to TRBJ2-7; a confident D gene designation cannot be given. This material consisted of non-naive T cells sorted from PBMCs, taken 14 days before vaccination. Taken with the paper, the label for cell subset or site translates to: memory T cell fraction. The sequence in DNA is TGTGCCAGCAGTCACTCTCGCCGGTCCTACGAGCAGTACTTC. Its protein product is CASSHSRRSYEQYF.